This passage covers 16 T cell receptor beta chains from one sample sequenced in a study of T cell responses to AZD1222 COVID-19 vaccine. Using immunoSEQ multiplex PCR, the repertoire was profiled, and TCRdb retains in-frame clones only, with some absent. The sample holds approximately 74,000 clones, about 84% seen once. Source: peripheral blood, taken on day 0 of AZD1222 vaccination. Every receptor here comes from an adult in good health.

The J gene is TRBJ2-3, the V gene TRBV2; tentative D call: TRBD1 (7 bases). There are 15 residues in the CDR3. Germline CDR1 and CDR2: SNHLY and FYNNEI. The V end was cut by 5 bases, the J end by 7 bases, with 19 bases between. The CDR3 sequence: CASSPGAGGSNTQYF. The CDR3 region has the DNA TGTGCCAGCAGTCCGGGAGCAGGGGGGTCGAATACGCAGTATTTT.

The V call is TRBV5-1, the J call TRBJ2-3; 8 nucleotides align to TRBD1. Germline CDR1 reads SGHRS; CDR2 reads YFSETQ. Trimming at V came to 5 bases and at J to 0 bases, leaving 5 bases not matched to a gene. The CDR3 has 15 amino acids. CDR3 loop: CASRFQGASTDTQYF. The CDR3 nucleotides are TGCGCCAGCAGGTTCCAGGGGGCGAGCACAGATACGCAGTATTTT.

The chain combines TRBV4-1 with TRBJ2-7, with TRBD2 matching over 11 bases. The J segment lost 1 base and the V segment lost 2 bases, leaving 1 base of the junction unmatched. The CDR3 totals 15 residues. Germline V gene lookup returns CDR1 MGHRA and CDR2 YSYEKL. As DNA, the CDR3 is TGCGCCAGCAGCCAAACTAGCGGGAGTTCCTACGAGCAGTACTTC. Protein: CASSQTSGSSYEQYF.

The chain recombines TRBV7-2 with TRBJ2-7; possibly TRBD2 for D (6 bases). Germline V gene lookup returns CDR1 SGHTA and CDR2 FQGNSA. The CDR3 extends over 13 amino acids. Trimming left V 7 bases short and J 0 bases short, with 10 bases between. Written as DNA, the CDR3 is TGTGCCAGCAACTGGGGGGACTCCTACGAGCAGTACTTC. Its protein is CASNWGDSYEQYF.

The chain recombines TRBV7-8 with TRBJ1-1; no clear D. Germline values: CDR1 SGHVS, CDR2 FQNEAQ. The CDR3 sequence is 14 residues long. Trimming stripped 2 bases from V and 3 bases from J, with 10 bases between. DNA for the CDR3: TGTGCCAGCAGCTTACTCGTGTCCGACACTGAAGCTTTCTTT. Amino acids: CASSLLVSDTEAFF.

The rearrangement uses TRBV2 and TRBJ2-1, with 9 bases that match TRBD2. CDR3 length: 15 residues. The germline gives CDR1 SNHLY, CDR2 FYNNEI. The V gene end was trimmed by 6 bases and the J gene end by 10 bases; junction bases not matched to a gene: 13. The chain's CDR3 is CASRGPSGASGEQFF. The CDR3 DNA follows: TGTGCCAGCAGGGGACCTAGCGGGGCCTCTGGAGAGCAGTTCTTC.

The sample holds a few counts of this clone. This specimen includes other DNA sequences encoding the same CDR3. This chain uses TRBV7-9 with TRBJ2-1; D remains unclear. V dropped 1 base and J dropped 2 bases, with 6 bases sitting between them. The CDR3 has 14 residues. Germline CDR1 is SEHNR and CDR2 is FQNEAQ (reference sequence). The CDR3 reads CASSLGGPYNEQFF. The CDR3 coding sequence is TGTGCCAGCAGCTTAGGAGGCCCCTACAATGAGCAGTTCTTC.

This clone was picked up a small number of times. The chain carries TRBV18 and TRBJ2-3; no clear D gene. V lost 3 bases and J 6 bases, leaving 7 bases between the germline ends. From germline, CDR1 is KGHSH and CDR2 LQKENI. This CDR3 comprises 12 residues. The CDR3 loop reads CASSPSGDTQYF. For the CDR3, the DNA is TGTGCCAGCTCACCTTCCGGGGATACGCAGTATTTT.

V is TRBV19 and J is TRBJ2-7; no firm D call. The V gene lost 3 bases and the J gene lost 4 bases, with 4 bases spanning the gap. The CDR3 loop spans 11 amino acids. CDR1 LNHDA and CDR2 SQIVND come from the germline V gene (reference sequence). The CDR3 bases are TGTGCCAGTAGTATGGGGTACGAGCAGTACTTC. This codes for CASSMGYEQYF.

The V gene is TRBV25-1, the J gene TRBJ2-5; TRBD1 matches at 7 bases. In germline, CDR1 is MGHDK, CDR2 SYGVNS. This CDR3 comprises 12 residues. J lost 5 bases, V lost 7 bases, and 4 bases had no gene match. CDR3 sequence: CASTDRVETQYF. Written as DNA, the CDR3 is TGTGCCAGCACTGACAGGGTGGAGACCCAGTACTTC.

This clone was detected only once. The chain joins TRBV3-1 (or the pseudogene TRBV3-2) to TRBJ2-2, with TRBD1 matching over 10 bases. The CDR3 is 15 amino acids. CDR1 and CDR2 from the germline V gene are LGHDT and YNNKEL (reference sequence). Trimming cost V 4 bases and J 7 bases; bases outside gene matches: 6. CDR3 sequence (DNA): TGTGCCAGCAGCCCGGGGACAGGGGTTTTCGGGGAGCTGTTTTTT. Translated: CASSPGTGVFGELFF.

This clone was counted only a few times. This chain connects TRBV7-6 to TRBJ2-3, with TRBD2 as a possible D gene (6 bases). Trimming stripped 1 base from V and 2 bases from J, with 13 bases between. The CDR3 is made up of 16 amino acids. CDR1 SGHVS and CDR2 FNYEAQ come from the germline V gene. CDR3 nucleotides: TGTGCCAGCAGCTTAGTGGCGGGACTTTCCACAGATACGCAGTATTTT. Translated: CASSLVAGLSTDTQYF. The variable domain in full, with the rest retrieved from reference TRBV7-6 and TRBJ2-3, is GAGVSQSPRYKVTKRGQDVALRCDPISGHVSLYWYRQALGQGPEFLTYFNYEAQQDKSGLPNDRFSAERPEGSISTLTIQRTEQRDSAMYRCASSLVAGLSTDTQYFGPGTRLTVL.

The CDR3 DNA follows: TGTGCCAGCAGCTTAAGCCCCAGCGGGGGGGCCCATGAGCAGTTCTTC. It translates to CASSLSPSGGAHEQFF. The rearrangement joins TRBV7-2 to TRBJ2-1; TRBD2 agrees at 10 bases. CDR1 and CDR2 from the germline V gene are SGHTA and FQGNSA. CDR3 length: 16 amino acids. The trim removed 2 bases at V and 8 bases at J, leaving 9 bases unmatched.

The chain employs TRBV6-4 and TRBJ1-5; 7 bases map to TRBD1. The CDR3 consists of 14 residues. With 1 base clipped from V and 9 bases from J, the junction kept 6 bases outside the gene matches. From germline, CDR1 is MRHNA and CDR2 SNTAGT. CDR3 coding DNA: TGTGCCAGCAGTGACTTCAGGGGGTCTACGCCCCAGCATTTT. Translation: CASSDFRGSTPQHF.

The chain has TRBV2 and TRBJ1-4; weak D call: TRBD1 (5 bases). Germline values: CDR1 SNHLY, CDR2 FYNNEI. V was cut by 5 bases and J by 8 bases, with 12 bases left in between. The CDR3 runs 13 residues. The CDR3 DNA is TGTGCCAGCAGTTTTGACAGATCAGAAAAACTGTTTTTT. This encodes CASSFDRSEKLFF.

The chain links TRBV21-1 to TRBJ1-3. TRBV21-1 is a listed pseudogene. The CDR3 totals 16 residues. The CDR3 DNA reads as TGTGCCAGCAGCAAAGCTTCGTTGCTCTCTGGAAACACCATATATTTT. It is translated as CASSKASLLSGNTIYF.